This T cell receptor (beta chain) was profiled in a study of cytomegalovirus exposure and HLA in healthy donors. Study results and limitations: Presence/absence analyses treated sequencing depth as roughly uniform across donors.

PCR was performed using 60 Vbeta and 13 Jbeta primers. Measured with immunoSEQ multiplex PCR; TCRdb has only the in-frame clones, and not every one. The ten top clones account for less than 1%, within a sample of around 200,000 clones. Concerning this clone itself: As yet, its antigen is unknown.

The CDR3 runs 18 residues. Germline V CDR1 and CDR2: MGHRA, YSYEKL. The J segment lost 1 base and the V segment lost 4 bases, leaving 7 bases of the junction unmatched. This TCR was sampled from a woman in her twenties or thirties in good health and CMV-seropositive. The sequenced sample was PBMCs. The chain employs TRBV4-1 and TRBJ1-4; 12 positions match TRBD1. Written as DNA, the CDR3 is TGCGCCAGCAGCCCATCCGGGACAGGGGGCCAAACTAATGAAAAACTGTTTTTT. This gives the protein CASSPSGTGGQTNEKLFF.